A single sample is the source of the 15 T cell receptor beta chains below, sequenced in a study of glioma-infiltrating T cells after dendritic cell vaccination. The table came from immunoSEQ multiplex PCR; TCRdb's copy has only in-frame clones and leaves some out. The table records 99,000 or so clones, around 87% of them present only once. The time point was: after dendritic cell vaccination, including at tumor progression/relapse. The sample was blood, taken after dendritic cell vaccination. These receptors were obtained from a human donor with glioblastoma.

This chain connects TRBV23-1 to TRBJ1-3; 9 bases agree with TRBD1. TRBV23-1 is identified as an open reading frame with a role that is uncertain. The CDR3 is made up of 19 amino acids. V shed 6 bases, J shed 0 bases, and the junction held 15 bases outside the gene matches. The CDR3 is CASSSRDRVRENSGNTIYF. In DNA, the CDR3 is TGCGCCAGCAGCTCTCGGGACAGGGTGCGAGAAAACTCTGGAAACACCATATATTTT.

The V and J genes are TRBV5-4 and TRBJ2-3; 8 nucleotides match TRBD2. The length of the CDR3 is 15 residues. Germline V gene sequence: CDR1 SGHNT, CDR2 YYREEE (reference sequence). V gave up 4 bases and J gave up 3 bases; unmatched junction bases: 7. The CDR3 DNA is TGTGCCAGCAGCCCCCGGGGGGGGTGGACAGATACGCAGTATTTT. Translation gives CASSPRGGWTDTQYF.

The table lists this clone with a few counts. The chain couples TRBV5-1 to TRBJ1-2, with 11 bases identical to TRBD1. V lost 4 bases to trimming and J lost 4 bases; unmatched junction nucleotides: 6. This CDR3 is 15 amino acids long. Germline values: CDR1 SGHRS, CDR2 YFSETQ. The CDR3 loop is CASSLGTGGTYGYTF. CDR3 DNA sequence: TGCGCCAGCAGCCTTGGGACAGGGGGTACCTATGGCTACACCTTC.

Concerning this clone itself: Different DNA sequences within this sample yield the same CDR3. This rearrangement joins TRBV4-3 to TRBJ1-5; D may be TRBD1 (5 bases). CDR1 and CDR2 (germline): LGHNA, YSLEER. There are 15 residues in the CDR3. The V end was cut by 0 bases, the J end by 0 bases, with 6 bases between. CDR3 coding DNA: TGCGCCAGCAGCCAAGACAGGGATAGCAATCAGCCCCAGCATTTT. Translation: CASSQDRDSNQPQHF.

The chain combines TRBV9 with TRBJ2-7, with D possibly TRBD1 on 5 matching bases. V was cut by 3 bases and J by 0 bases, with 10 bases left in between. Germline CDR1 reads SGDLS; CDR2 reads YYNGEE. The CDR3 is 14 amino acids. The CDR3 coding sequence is TGTGCCAGCAGCGCCCGACAGAGCTCCTACGAGCAGTACTTC. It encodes CASSARQSSYEQYF.

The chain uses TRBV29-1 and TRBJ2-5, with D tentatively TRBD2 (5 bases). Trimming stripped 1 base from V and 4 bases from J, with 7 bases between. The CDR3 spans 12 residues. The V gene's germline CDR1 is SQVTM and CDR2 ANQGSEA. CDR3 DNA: TGCAGCGTTGAAGTTCGGGGAGAGACCCAGTACTTC. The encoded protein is CSVEVRGETQYF.

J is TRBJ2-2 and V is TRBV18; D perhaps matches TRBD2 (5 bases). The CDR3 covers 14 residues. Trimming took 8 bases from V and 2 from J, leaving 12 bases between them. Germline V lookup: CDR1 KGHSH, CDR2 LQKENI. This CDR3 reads CASPRPGNTGELFF. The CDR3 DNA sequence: TGTGCCAGCCCCCGGCCGGGAAACACCGGGGAGCTGTTTTTT.

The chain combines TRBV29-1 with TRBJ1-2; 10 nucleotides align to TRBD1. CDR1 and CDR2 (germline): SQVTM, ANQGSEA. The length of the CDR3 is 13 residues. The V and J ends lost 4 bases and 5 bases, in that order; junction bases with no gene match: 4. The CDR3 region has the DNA TGCAGCGTTGCTTGGACAGGGGGATATGGCTACACCTTC. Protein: CSVAWTGGYGYTF.

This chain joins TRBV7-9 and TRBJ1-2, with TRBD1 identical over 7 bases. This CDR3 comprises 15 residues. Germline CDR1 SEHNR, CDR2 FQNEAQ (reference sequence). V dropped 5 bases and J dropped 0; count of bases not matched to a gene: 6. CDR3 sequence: CASSPAGTANYGYTF. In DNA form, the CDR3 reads TGTGCCAGCAGCCCAGCCGGGACAGCTAACTATGGCTACACCTTC.

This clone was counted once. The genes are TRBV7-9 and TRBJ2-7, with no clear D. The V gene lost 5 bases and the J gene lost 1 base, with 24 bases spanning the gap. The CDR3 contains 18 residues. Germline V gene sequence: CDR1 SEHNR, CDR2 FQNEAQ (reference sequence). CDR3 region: CASSPPLNLNRKSYEQYF. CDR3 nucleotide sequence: TGTGCCAGCAGCCCACCCCTTAACCTCAACAGAAAATCCTACGAGCAGTACTTC.

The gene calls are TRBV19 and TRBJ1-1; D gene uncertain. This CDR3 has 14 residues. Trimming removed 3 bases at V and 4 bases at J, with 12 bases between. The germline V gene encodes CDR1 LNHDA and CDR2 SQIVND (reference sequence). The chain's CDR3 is CASSIRDSSTEAFF. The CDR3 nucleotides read TGTGCCAGTAGTATCCGCGACTCGAGCACTGAAGCTTTCTTT.

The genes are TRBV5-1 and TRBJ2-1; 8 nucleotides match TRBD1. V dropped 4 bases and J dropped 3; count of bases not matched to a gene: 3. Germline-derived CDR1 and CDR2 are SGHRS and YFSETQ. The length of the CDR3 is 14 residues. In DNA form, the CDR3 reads TGCGCCAGCAGCCCACAGGGGGACTACAATGAGCAGTTCTTC. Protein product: CASSPQGDYNEQFF. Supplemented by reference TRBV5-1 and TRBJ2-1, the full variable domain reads KAGVTQTPRYLIKTRGQQVTLSCSPISGHRSVSWYQQTPGQGLQFLFEYFSETQRNKGNFPGRFSGRQFSNSRSEMNVSTLELGDSALYLCASSPQGDYNEQFFGPGTRLTVL.

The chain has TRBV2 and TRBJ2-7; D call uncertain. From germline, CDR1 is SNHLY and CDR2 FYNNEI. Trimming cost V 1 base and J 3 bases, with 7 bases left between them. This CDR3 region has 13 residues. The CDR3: CASSEGGHYEQYF. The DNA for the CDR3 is TGTGCCAGCAGTGAAGGCGGCCACTACGAGCAGTACTTC. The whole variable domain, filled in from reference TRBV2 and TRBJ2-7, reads EPEVTQTPSHQVTQMGQEVILRCVPISNHLYFYWYRQILGQKVEFLVSFYNNEISEKSEIFDDQFSVERPDGSNFTLKIRSTKLEDSAMYFCASSEGGHYEQYFGPGTRLTVT.

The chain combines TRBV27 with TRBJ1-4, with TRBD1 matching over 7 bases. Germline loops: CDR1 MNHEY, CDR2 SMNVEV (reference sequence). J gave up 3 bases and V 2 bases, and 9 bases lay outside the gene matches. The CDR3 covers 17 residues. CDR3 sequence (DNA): TGTGCCAGCAGTTTAGCTGCAGGGGGTCTCCCTAATGAAAAACTGTTTTTT. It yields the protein CASSLAAGGLPNEKLFF.

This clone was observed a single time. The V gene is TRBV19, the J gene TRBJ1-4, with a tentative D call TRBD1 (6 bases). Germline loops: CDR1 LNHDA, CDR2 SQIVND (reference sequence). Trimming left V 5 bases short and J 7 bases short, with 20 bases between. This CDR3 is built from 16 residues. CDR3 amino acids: CASSSILKGVGEKLFF. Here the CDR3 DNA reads TGTGCCAGTAGTTCGATACTCAAGGGGGTGGGTGAAAAACTGTTTTTT.